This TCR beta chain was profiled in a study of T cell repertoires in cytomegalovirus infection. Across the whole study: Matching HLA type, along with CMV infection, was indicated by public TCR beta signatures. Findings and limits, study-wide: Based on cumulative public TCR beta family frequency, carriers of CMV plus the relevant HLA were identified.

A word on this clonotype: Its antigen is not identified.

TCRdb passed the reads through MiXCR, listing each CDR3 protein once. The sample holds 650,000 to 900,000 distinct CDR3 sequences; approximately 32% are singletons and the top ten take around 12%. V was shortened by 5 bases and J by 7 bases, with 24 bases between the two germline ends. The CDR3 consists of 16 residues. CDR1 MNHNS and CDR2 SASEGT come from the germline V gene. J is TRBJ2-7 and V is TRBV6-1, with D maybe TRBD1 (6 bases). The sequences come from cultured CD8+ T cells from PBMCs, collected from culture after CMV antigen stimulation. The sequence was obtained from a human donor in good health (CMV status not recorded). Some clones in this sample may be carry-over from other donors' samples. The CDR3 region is CASSYNVGDTLFEQYF. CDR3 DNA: TGTGCCAGCAGTTACAATGTAGGGGACACCCTATTTGAGCAGTACTTC.